These T cell receptor beta chains were read from a single sample in a study of blood T cell repertoires in COVID-19. Repertoires were generated with immunoSEQ multiplex PCR, while TCRdb's copy carries only in-frame clones and drops some. The data show about 62,000 clones, approximately 90% seen once. Sequenced input: peripheral blood. The receptors stem from a human donor in a cohort sampled during active COVID-19. CDR3s include the opening cysteine and the closing phenylalanine or tryptophan. Each record gives: V gene, J gene, clone size, D gene, CDR3 protein, CDR3 DNA. D genes are given only for firm matches. Some rows mark clone size as missing; the rest say once, few, many or name a class of expanded clone.

TRBV7-9,TRBJ1-2,once,TRBD1,CASSLIQTGLGYTF,TGTGCCAGCAGCTTAATCCAGACAGGGCTCGGCTACACCTTC
TRBV5-5,TRBJ2-2,once,NA,CASSQAGTSTGELFF,TGTGCCAGCAGCCAGGCCGGGACTTCTACCGGGGAGCTGTTTTTT
TRBV9,TRBJ2-1,NA,NA,CASSVEFRANEQFF,TGTGCCAGCAGCGTAGAATTCAGGGCCAATGAGCAGTTCTTC
TRBV5-1,TRBJ2-3,NA,NA,CASRTGGTPSTDTQYF,TGCGCCAGCCGCACCGGGGGAACTCCTAGCACAGATACGCAGTATTTT
TRBV28,TRBJ1-5,NA,NA,CASNYRSMGDYNQPQHF,TGTGCCAGTAACTATCGGTCCATGGGTGATTATAATCAGCCCCAGCATTTT
TRBV10-1,TRBJ2-7,NA,TRBD2,CAIMGGEQYF,TGCGCCATCATGGGGGGGGAGCAGTACTTC
TRBV5-1,TRBJ1-1,NA,TRBD1,CASSLETGSAEAFF,TGCGCCAGCAGCCTCGAGACAGGGAGCGCTGAAGCTTTCTTT
TRBV25-1,TRBJ2-7,NA,NA,CASSERGSSYEQYF,TGTGCCAGCAGTGAGAGGGGGAGCTCCTACGAGCAGTACTTC
TRBV6-2/TRBV6-3,TRBJ1-1,once,NA,CASSYRAEAFF,TGTGCCAGCAGTTACCGCGCTGAAGCTTTCTTT
TRBV5-1,TRBJ2-7,NA,NA,CASSLGLGSSYEQYF,TGCGCCAGCAGCTTGGGACTTGGGAGCTCCTACGAGCAGTACTTC
TRBV7-6,TRBJ2-7,NA,NA,CASSHESYEQYF,TGTGCCAGCAGCCACGAGAGCTACGAGCAGTACTTC
TRBV19,TRBJ1-1,NA,NA,CASESSGVMLTTEAFF,TGTGCCAGTGAATCGTCAGGGGTCATGCTGACCACTGAAGCTTTCTTT
TRBV7-8,TRBJ1-6,NA,NA,CASSTTGTLRDNSPLHF,TGTGCCAGCAGCACTACCGGAACCCTGAGGGATAATTCACCCCTCCACTTT
TRBV5-1,TRBJ2-1,few,TRBD2,CASSFPAGVEQFF,TGCGCCAGCAGCTTCCCCGCGGGGGTTGAGCAGTTCTTC
TRBV4-3,TRBJ2-1,NA,NA,CASSQDRWGDNEQFF,TGCGCCAGCAGCCAAGATCGGTGGGGGGACAATGAGCAGTTCTTC
TRBV27,TRBJ2-7,NA,TRBD2,CASSLFGGAQEQYF,TGTGCCAGCAGTTTGTTCGGGGGGGCTCAAGAGCAGTACTTC
TRBV3-1/TRBV3-2,TRBJ2-7,once,TRBD2,CASSQQTSGLYEQYF,TGTGCCAGCAGCCAACAGACTAGCGGGTTGTACGAGCAGTACTTC
TRBV29-1,TRBJ1-2,few,TRBD1,CSVERGQGSPYGYTF,TGCAGCGTTGAAAGGGGACAGGGGTCCCCCTATGGCTACACCTTC
TRBV6-2/TRBV6-3,TRBJ1-1,few,NA,CASSYPPGAGEAFF,TGTGCCAGCAGTTACCCCCCAGGGGCGGGTGAAGCTTTCTTT
TRBV30,TRBJ2-1,NA,NA,CAWRLYNEQFF,TGTGCCTGGAGACTCTACAATGAGCAGTTCTTC
TRBV29-1,TRBJ1-2,NA,TRBD1,CSATGGAGGYTF,TGCAGCGCGACAGGGGGCGCTGGGGGCTACACCTTC
TRBV9,TRBJ2-1,once,NA,CASSPSAKGSGEQFF,TGTGCCAGCAGCCCCAGTGCCAAAGGGAGCGGTGAGCAGTTCTTC
TRBV6-5,TRBJ2-1,NA,NA,CASSYSGLYNEQFF,TGTGCCAGCAGTTACTCGGGGCTATACAATGAGCAGTTCTTC
TRBV4-3,TRBJ2-7,NA,NA,CASSPSVEAYEQYF,TGCGCCAGCAGCCCCAGCGTGGAGGCTTACGAGCAGTACTTC
TRBV29-1,TRBJ1-1,few,NA,CSGGPGHTDTEAFF,TGCAGCGGCGGGCCGGGACATACTGACACTGAAGCTTTCTTT
TRBV6-2/TRBV6-3,TRBJ2-4,NA,NA,CASSGGATISDF,TGTGCCAGCAGTGGCGGGGCTACCATCTCGGACTTC
TRBV19,TRBJ2-1,NA,TRBD1,CASSMSTGGYYYNEQFF,TGTGCCAGTAGTATGAGCACAGGGGGATATTACTACAATGAGCAGTTCTTC
TRBV7-9,TRBJ1-1,NA,TRBD1,CASSSNRGVNTEAFF,TGTGCCAGCAGCTCGAACAGGGGGGTGAACACTGAAGCTTTCTTT
TRBV28,TRBJ2-1,NA,NA,CASRRRDFLRVGNEQFF,TGTGCCAGCAGGCGGAGGGACTTCTTAAGGGTGGGCAATGAGCAGTTCTTC
TRBV5-5,TRBJ2-3,NA,TRBD2,CASSSHTLLAGVSDTQYF,TGTGCCAGCAGCTCCCATACCTTACTAGCGGGAGTATCCGATACGCAGTATTTT
TRBV4-1,TRBJ1-1,NA,NA,CASSWGLLNTEAFF,TGCGCCAGCAGTTGGGGCCTATTAAACACTGAAGCTTTCTTT
TRBV6-5,TRBJ1-2,NA,TRBD1,CASSWDRGQANYGYTF,TGTGCCAGCAGTTGGGACAGGGGCCAGGCTAACTATGGCTACACCTTC
TRBV18,TRBJ2-5,NA,TRBD1,CASSPLNPGTGGETQYF,TGTGCCAGCTCACCTCTCAATCCCGGGACAGGGGGAGAGACCCAGTACTTC
TRBV4-2,TRBJ1-2,NA,NA,CASSQGLFAASSNYGYTF,TGTGCCAGCAGCCAAGGACTCTTTGCGGCCAGCTCTAACTATGGCTACACCTTC
TRBV19,TRBJ1-1,NA,TRBD1,CASQTRGLTEAFF,TGTGCCAGTCAGACTAGGGGGCTCACTGAAGCTTTCTTT
TRBV3-1/TRBV3-2,TRBJ1-2,NA,TRBD1,CASSLSRDSGYGYTF,TGTGCCAGCAGCCTTAGCCGGGACAGCGGATATGGCTACACCTTC
TRBV28,TRBJ2-7,NA,TRBD1,CASSFIRGGFYEQYF,TGTGCCAGCAGTTTTATTCGAGGGGGCTTTTACGAGCAGTACTTC
TRBV3-1/TRBV3-2,TRBJ1-2,NA,TRBD1,CASSQGDGTGWGYTF,TGTGCCAGCAGCCAAGGTGACGGGACAGGATGGGGCTACACCTTC
TRBV4-3,TRBJ2-7,NA,TRBD2,CASSQDLYGLAGGQYEQYF,TGCGCCAGCAGCCAAGATCTTTATGGACTAGCGGGAGGGCAGTACGAGCAGTACTTC
TRBV7-2,TRBJ2-3,once,NA,CASSLVRADTQYF,TGTGCCAGCAGCTTAGTCCGGGCAGATACGCAGTATTTT